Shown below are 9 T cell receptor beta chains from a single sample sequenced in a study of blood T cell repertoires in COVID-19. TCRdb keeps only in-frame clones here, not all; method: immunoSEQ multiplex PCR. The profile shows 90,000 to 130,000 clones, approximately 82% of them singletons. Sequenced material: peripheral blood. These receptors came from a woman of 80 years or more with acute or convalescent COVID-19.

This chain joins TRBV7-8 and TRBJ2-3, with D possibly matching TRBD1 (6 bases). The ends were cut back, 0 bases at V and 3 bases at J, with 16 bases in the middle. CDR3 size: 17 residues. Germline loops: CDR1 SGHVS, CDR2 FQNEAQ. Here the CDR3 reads CASSLARLTGRTDTQYF. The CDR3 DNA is TGTGCCAGCAGCTTAGCGCGTCTAACAGGGAGAACAGATACGCAGTATTTT.

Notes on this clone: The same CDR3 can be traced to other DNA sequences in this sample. The CDR3 here is CASRRGLNTEAFF. As DNA, the CDR3 is TGTGCCAGTCGCAGGGGGCTGAACACTGAAGCTTTCTTT. The chain employs TRBV19 and TRBJ1-1; 8 bases agree with TRBD1. This CDR3 comprises 13 residues. The V gene end was trimmed by 8 bases and the J gene end by 0 bases; junction bases not matched to a gene: 2. Germline V gene lookup returns CDR1 LNHDA and CDR2 SQIVND (reference sequence).

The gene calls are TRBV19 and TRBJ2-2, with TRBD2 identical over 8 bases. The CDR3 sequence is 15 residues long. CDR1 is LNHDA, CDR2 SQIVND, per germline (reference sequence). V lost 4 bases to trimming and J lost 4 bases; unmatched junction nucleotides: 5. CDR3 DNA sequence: TGTGCCAGTAGTAGACGGGAGGGGAGCACCGGGGAGCTGTTTTTT. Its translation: CASSRREGSTGELFF. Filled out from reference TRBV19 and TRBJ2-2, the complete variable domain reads DGGITQSPKYLFRKEGQNVTLSCEQNLNHDAMYWYRQDPGQGLRLIYYSQIVNDFQKGDIAEGYSVSREKKESFPLTVTSAQKNPTAFYLCASSRREGSTGELFFGEGSRLTVL.

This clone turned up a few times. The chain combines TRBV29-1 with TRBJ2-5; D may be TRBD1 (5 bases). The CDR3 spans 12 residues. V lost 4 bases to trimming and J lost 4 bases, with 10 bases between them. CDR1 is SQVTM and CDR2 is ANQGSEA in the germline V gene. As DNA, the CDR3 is TGCAGCGTTGCTCAGGGTAGAGAGACCCAGTACTTC. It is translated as CSVAQGRETQYF.

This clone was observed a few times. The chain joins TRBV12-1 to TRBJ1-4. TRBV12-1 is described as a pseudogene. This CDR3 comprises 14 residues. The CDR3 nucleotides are TGTGCCAGCAGCTTTCGGGGAGTATGTGAAAAACTGTTTTTT. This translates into CASSFRGVCEKLFF.

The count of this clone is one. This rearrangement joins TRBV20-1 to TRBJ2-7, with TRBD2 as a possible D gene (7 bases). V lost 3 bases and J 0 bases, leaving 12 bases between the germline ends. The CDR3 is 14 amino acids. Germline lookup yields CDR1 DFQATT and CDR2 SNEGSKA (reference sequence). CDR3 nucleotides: TGCAGTGCTAGTTCGGGGGGCGGCTCCTACGAGCAGTACTTC. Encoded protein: CSASSGGGSYEQYF.

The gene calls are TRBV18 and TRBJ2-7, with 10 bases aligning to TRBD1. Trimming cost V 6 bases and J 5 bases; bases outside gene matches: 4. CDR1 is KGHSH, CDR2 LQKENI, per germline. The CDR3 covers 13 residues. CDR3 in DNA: TGTGCCAGCTCCCCGGGACAGGGGAACGAGCAGTACTTC. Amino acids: CASSPGQGNEQYF.

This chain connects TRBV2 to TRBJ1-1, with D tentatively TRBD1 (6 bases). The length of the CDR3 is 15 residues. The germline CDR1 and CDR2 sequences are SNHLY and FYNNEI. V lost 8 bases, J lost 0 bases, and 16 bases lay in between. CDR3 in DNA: TGTGCCAGCGTAGAAGACAGGATCATGAACACTGAAGCTTTCTTT. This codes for CASVEDRIMNTEAFF.

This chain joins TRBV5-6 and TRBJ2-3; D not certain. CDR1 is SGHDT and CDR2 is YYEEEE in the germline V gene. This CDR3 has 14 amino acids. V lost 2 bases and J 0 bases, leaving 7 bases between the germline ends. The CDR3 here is CASSFFLSTDTQYF. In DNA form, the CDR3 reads TGTGCCAGCAGCTTTTTCCTGAGCACAGATACGCAGTATTTT. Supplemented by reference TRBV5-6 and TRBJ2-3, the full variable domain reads DAGVTQSPTHLIKTRGQQVTLRCSPKSGHDTVSWYQQALGQGPQFIFQYYEEEERQRGNFPDRFSGHQFPNYSSELNVNALLLGDSALYLCASSFFLSTDTQYFGPGTRLTVL.